The rows below give T cell receptor beta chains drawn from one sample of a study of cytomegalovirus exposure and HLA in healthy donors. Libraries were prepared by immunoSEQ multiplex PCR; TCRdb keeps only in-frame clonotypes and omits some of them. The sample shows approximately 160,000 clones, roughly 89% of them seen only once. Source material: PBMCs. The origin of the receptors is a woman between 18 and 29 years old in good health and CMV-seropositive. CDR3s include the opening cysteine and the closing phenylalanine or tryptophan. D genes are given only for firm matches. Rows give clone size only sometimes, using once, few, many, or a class for an expanded clone.

TRBJ2-7 | NA | TRBV28 | TRBD1 | CASSSGTGVYEQYF | TGTGCCAGCAGTTCGGGGACAGGGGTCTACGAGCAGTACTTC
TRBJ1-2 | NA | TRBV28 | NA | CASGTGQPNYGYTF | TGTGCCAGCGGTACGGGACAACCGAACTATGGCTACACCTTC
TRBJ2-3 | NA | TRBV2 | NA | CASIGGGGTDTQYF | TGTGCCAGCATCGGGGGAGGGGGAACAGATACGCAGTATTTT
TRBJ2-7 | NA | TRBV27 | NA | CASIPAGRRSSYEQYF | TGTGCCAGCATCCCGGCTGGGCGCCGCAGCTCCTACGAGCAGTACTTC
TRBJ2-7 | NA | TRBV4-1 | NA | CASSQPGTAFLEQYF | TGCGCCAGCAGCCAGCCCGGGACTGCCTTCCTCGAGCAGTACTTC
TRBJ2-1 | NA | TRBV7-2 | NA | CASSPSRGGRARIYNEQFF | TGTGCCAGCAGCCCGTCGAGGGGGGGGAGGGCCAGAATCTACAATGAGCAGTTCTTC
TRBJ2-7 | few | TRBV28 | TRBD1 | CASRTGGYEQYF | TGTGCCAGCAGGACAGGGGGCTACGAGCAGTACTTC
TRBJ2-3 | NA | TRBV4-1 | TRBD1 | CASSQPTGSRADTQYF | TGCGCCAGCAGCCAACCGACAGGGTCGAGAGCAGATACGCAGTATTTT
TRBJ1-2 | NA | TRBV4-2 | TRBD1 | CASSQDGTGADYGYTF | TGTGCCAGCAGCCAAGATGGGACAGGGGCCGACTATGGCTACACCTTC
TRBJ2-3 | NA | TRBV7-2 | TRBD2 | CASSLSGRPDTQYF | TGTGCCAGCAGCCTTAGCGGGAGACCAGATACGCAGTATTTT
TRBJ2-1 | NA | TRBV7-2 | NA | CASSRSNEQFF | TGTGCCAGCAGCCGGTCCAATGAGCAGTTCTTC
TRBJ2-1 | NA | TRBV5-6 | TRBD1 | CASSYGTGNEQFF | TGTGCCAGCAGCTACGGGACAGGCAATGAGCAGTTCTTC
TRBJ2-1 | NA | TRBV14 | TRBD2 | CASSQALAGGFNEQFF | TGTGCCAGCAGCCAAGCCCTGGCGGGGGGGTTCAATGAGCAGTTCTTC
TRBJ1-3 | NA | TRBV28 | TRBD1 | CASSPYGTAKLISSGNTIYF | TGTGCCAGCAGTCCCTACGGGACAGCAAAATTAATTAGCTCTGGAAACACCATATATTTT
TRBJ2-3 | NA | TRBV19 | TRBD1 | CASSPLLGGTGLDTQYF | TGTGCCAGTAGTCCTCTATTAGGAGGGACAGGGCTAGATACGCAGTATTTT
TRBJ2-1 | NA | TRBV6-1 | TRBD1 | CASSELDRGTKQFF | TGTGCCAGCAGTGAGCTTGACAGGGGCACCAAGCAGTTCTTC
TRBJ2-7 | NA | TRBV6-5 | TRBD2 | CASSYSRTSLNEQYF | TGTGCCAGCAGTTACTCCCGGACTAGCTTGAACGAGCAGTACTTC
TRBJ2-3 | NA | TRBV7-9 | TRBD2 | CASSPLLAESTDTQYF | TGTGCCAGCAGCCCCCTGCTAGCGGAGAGCACAGATACGCAGTATTTT
TRBJ2-7 | NA | TRBV11-2 | TRBD2 | CASSNGLAGGWEQYF | TGTGCCAGCAGCAACGGACTAGCGGGAGGGTGGGAGCAGTACTTC
TRBJ1-5 | NA | TRBV28 | NA | CASRLQGVGQPQHF | TGTGCCAGCAGACTACAGGGTGTCGGTCAGCCCCAGCATTTT
TRBJ2-5 | NA | TRBV28 | TRBD2 | CASSLRSGGAETQYF | TGTGCCAGCAGTCTTAGATCCGGGGGGGCAGAGACCCAGTACTTC
TRBJ1-1 | NA | TRBV19 | NA | CASSSGIPGPDAFF | TGTGCCAGTAGTTCCGGAATTCCGGGTCCTGACGCTTTCTTT
TRBJ2-7 | NA | TRBV19 | TRBD1 | CASSIDGYTGESYEQYF | TGTGCCAGTAGTATAGATGGATACACAGGGGAATCTTACGAGCAGTACTTC
TRBJ2-7 | NA | TRBV30 | NA | CAWSKQGPYEQYF | TGTGCCTGGAGTAAGCAGGGCCCCTACGAGCAGTACTTC
TRBJ2-2 | NA | TRBV19 | NA | CASSPAGAGYPGELFF | TGTGCCAGTAGTCCCGCTGGGGCAGGGTATCCCGGGGAGCTGTTTTTT
TRBJ2-7 | NA | TRBV4-1 | NA | CASSQGAGSYEQYF | TGCGCCAGCAGCCAAGGGGCTGGCTCCTACGAGCAGTACTTC
TRBJ1-2 | NA | TRBV9 | TRBD1 | CASSVADRGSANYGYTF | TGTGCCAGCAGCGTAGCGGACAGGGGTTCCGCTAACTATGGCTACACCTTC
TRBJ2-1 | NA | TRBV28 | NA | CASRGRYRAGDEQFF | TGTGCCAGCAGAGGAAGGTACAGGGCCGGCGATGAGCAGTTCTTC
TRBJ2-1 | NA | TRBV6-1 | NA | CASTSATYNEQFF | TGTGCCAGCACTAGCGCGACTTACAATGAGCAGTTCTTC
TRBJ1-2 | NA | TRBV6-6 | NA | CASSYGVGNYGYTF | TGTGCCAGCAGTTACGGAGTAGGTAACTATGGCTACACCTTC
TRBJ2-5 | NA | TRBV5-1 | TRBD1 | CASSSRDRVETQYF | TGCGCCAGCAGCTCCCGGGACAGGGTTGAGACCCAGTACTTC
TRBJ2-3 | NA | TRBV18 | NA | CASGEGVTATDTQYF | TGTGCCAGCGGCGAAGGGGTTACGGCTACAGATACGCAGTATTTT
TRBJ2-1 | NA | TRBV19 | NA | CASSILYPGEGDEQFF | TGTGCCAGTAGTATCCTTTATCCGGGAGAAGGTGATGAGCAGTTCTTC
TRBJ2-3 | NA | TRBV7-3 | NA | CASSLISGDTQYF | TGTGCCAGCAGCTTAATTTCAGGGGATACGCAGTATTTT
TRBJ2-1 | NA | TRBV9 | TRBD2 | CASSTGTNPHNEQFF | TGTGCCAGCAGCACTGGGACTAACCCTCACAATGAGCAGTTCTTC
TRBJ2-3 | NA | TRBV27 | NA | CASSLSTGVTQYF | TGTGCCAGCAGTTTATCGACAGGTGTTACGCAGTATTTT
TRBJ2-7 | NA | TRBV14 | NA | CAGLLGDYEQYF | TGTGCCGGCCTGCTTGGAGACTACGAGCAGTACTTC
TRBJ2-1 | NA | TRBV4-1 | NA | CASSQGRGRDEQFF | TGCGCCAGCAGCCAAGGAAGAGGGCGCGATGAGCAGTTCTTC
TRBJ1-5 | NA | TRBV5-6 | NA | CASSLTGQPQHF | TGTGCCAGCAGCTTGACAGGACAGCCCCAGCATTTT
TRBJ1-1 | NA | TRBV30 | NA | CAWSTSLNTEAFF | TGTGCCTGGAGTACTTCCCTGAACACTGAAGCTTTCTTT
TRBJ1-3 | NA | TRBV9 | NA | CASSVDGGPGNTIYF | TGTGCCAGCAGCGTAGACGGAGGTCCTGGAAACACCATATATTTT
TRBJ1-1 | NA | TRBV5-4 | NA | CASSWAGRMNTEAFF | TGTGCCAGCAGCTGGGCGGGACGGATGAACACTGAAGCTTTCTTT
TRBJ1-5 | NA | TRBV28 | NA | CASSVGGFTGSLHQPQHF | TGTGCCAGCAGTGTGGGGGGATTTACAGGCAGCCTCCATCAGCCCCAGCATTTT
TRBJ2-7 | NA | TRBV6-5 | TRBD2 | CASSYGVGTSTLGQYF | TGTGCCAGCAGTTACGGAGTAGGGACTAGTACCCTCGGGCAGTACTTC
TRBJ1-1 | NA | TRBV5-1 | NA | CASSLGTLRDTEAFF | TGCGCCAGCAGCTTGGGGACCCTCAGGGACACTGAAGCTTTCTTT
TRBJ2-5 | NA | TRBV10-3 | TRBD2 | CAISPGTSGGYQETQYF | TGTGCCATCAGTCCCGGGACTAGCGGGGGGTACCAAGAGACCCAGTACTTC
TRBJ2-5 | NA | TRBV5-6 | NA | CASSLRRETQYF | TGTGCCAGCAGCTTGCGGAGAGAGACCCAGTACTTC
TRBJ2-3 | NA | TRBV10-1 | TRBD2 | CASSGNSGRGYTQYF | TGCGCCAGCAGTGGAAATAGCGGGAGGGGATATACGCAGTATTTT
TRBJ1-4 | NA | TRBV7-6 | TRBD1 | CASSSQGAGEKLFF | TGTGCCAGCAGCTCTCAGGGGGCAGGCGAAAAACTGTTTTTT